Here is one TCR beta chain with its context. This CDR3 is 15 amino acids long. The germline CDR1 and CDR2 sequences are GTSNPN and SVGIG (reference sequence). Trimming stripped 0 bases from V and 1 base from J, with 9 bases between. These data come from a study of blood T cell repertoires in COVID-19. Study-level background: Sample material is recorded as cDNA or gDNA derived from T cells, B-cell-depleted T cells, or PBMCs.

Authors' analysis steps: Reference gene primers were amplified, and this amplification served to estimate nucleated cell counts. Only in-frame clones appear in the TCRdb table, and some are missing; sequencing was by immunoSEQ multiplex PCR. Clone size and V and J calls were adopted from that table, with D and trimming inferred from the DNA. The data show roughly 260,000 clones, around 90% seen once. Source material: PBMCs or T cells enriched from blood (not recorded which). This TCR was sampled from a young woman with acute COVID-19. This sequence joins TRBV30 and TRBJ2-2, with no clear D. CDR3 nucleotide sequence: TGTGCCTGGAGTGTACGCGCAGGGAACACCGGGGAGCTGTTTTTT. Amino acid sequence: CAWSVRAGNTGELFF.